The 10 T cell receptor beta chains below were found in one sample sequenced in a study of cytomegalovirus exposure and HLA in healthy donors. PCR employed 60 Vbeta and 13 Jbeta primers. Some clones are missing from TCRdb's copy, which holds only in-frame ones; the method was immunoSEQ multiplex PCR. This sample has about 100,000 clones, with roughly 75% found just once. Sequencing was performed on PBMCs. These receptors were collected from a man in his thirties or forties in good health and CMV-seronegative.

The genes are TRBV5-5 and TRBJ1-2; D possibly corresponds to TRBD1 (6 bases). Trimming pared 0 bases from V and 8 bases from J, leaving 14 bases between. This CDR3 spans 14 amino acids. CDR1 and CDR2 (germline): SGHKS, YYEKEE (reference sequence). Here the CDR3 DNA reads TGTGCCAGCAGCTTGGGGTCAAGGGGGACCGGCTACACCTTC. It encodes CASSLGSRGTGYTF.

CDR3 residues: CASSLARAGRAEAFF. CDR3 sequence (DNA): TGTGCCAGCAGCTTGGCGAGAGCAGGGCGAGCTGAAGCTTTCTTT. This chain connects TRBV5-6 to TRBJ1-1, with D possibly being TRBD1 (5 bases). CDR1 SGHDT and CDR2 YYEEEE come from the germline V gene. There are 15 residues in the CDR3. V gave up 0 bases and J gave up 6 bases, with 15 bases separating them.

This clone occurred a few times. The J gene is TRBJ2-7, the V gene TRBV6-1; 7 bases map to TRBD2. The CDR3 runs 15 residues. With V trimmed by 9 bases and J by 5 bases, 16 bases remained unmatched. Germline V gene lookup returns CDR1 MNHNS and CDR2 SASEGT. The DNA for the CDR3 is TGTGCCAGTGCGGAGAGTTCGGGAGGTAGCAACGAGCAGTACTTC. It encodes CASAESSGGSNEQYF.

This chain joins TRBV13 and TRBJ2-1, with D perhaps TRBD2 (6 bases). The CDR3 has 16 residues. The V gene lost 5 bases and the J gene lost 0 bases, with 14 bases spanning the gap. Germline V gives CDR1 PRHDT, CDR2 FYEKMQ (reference sequence). The chain's CDR3 is CASSPNRGSSYNEQFF. The CDR3 DNA is TGTGCCAGCAGCCCCAACCGGGGGAGCTCCTACAATGAGCAGTTCTTC.

This clone has only one observation. The rearrangement uses TRBV6-1 and TRBJ2-2; 8 positions agree with TRBD1. The CDR3 loop spans 15 amino acids. The V and J ends lost 8 bases and 3 bases, in that order; junction bases with no gene match: 8. Germline V lookup: CDR1 MNHNS, CDR2 SASEGT. The CDR3 here is CASGQGGFDTGELFF. In DNA form, the CDR3 reads TGTGCCAGCGGACAGGGAGGATTCGACACCGGGGAGCTGTTTTTT.

This clone was counted only a few times. This sequence joins TRBV30 and TRBJ2-2; TRBD1 agrees at 8 bases. The J segment lost 2 bases and the V segment lost 5 bases, leaving 10 bases of the junction unmatched. Germline V gives CDR1 GTSNPN, CDR2 SVGIG (reference sequence). The CDR3 is 16 amino acids. The CDR3 nucleotides are TGTGCCTGGGGGACGGACAGGGACTTAAACACCGGGGAGCTGTTTTTT. Translation gives CAWGTDRDLNTGELFF.

V gene TRBV2 combines with J gene TRBJ2-3; 7 bases map to TRBD2. CDR3 length: 16 residues. V shed 7 bases and J 0 bases; nucleotides not matched to a gene: 10. CDR1 and CDR2 from the germline V gene are SNHLY and FYNNEI. For the CDR3, the DNA is TGTGCCAGCAACAAAGCGGCGGGAGCTAGCACAGATACGCAGTATTTT. Translated, it gives CASNKAAGASTDTQYF.

This chain connects TRBV4-3 to TRBJ2-1, with a possible D match to TRBD2 (7 bases). Between the trimmed V and J ends, which lost 0 bases and 7 bases, there was a span of 16 bases. This CDR3 contains 16 residues. Germline values: CDR1 LGHNA, CDR2 YSLEER. This CDR3 is CASSQEEGGGANEQFF. DNA of the CDR3: TGCGCCAGCAGCCAAGAAGAAGGGGGGGGCGCTAATGAGCAGTTCTTC.

This chain connects TRBV7-2 to TRBJ1-1; TRBD1 agrees at 8 bases. J lost 4 bases, V lost 9 bases, and 7 bases had no gene match. Germline CDR1 and CDR2: SGHTA and FQGNSA. This CDR3 has 13 amino acids. In DNA form, the CDR3 reads TGTGCCAGTCACAGGGGGTTGAGCACTGAAGCTTTCTTT. Translating it yields CASHRGLSTEAFF.

The rearrangement uses TRBV4-3 and TRBJ2-5; TRBD2 might be the D (6 bases). Germline V CDR1 and CDR2: LGHNA, YSLEER. Trimming stripped 0 bases from V and 5 bases from J, with 16 bases between. The CDR3 is 16 residues long. The CDR3 is CASSQDLASSVETQYF. The CDR3 DNA sequence: TGCGCCAGCAGCCAAGATCTGGCTTCTAGCGTGGAGACCCAGTACTTC.